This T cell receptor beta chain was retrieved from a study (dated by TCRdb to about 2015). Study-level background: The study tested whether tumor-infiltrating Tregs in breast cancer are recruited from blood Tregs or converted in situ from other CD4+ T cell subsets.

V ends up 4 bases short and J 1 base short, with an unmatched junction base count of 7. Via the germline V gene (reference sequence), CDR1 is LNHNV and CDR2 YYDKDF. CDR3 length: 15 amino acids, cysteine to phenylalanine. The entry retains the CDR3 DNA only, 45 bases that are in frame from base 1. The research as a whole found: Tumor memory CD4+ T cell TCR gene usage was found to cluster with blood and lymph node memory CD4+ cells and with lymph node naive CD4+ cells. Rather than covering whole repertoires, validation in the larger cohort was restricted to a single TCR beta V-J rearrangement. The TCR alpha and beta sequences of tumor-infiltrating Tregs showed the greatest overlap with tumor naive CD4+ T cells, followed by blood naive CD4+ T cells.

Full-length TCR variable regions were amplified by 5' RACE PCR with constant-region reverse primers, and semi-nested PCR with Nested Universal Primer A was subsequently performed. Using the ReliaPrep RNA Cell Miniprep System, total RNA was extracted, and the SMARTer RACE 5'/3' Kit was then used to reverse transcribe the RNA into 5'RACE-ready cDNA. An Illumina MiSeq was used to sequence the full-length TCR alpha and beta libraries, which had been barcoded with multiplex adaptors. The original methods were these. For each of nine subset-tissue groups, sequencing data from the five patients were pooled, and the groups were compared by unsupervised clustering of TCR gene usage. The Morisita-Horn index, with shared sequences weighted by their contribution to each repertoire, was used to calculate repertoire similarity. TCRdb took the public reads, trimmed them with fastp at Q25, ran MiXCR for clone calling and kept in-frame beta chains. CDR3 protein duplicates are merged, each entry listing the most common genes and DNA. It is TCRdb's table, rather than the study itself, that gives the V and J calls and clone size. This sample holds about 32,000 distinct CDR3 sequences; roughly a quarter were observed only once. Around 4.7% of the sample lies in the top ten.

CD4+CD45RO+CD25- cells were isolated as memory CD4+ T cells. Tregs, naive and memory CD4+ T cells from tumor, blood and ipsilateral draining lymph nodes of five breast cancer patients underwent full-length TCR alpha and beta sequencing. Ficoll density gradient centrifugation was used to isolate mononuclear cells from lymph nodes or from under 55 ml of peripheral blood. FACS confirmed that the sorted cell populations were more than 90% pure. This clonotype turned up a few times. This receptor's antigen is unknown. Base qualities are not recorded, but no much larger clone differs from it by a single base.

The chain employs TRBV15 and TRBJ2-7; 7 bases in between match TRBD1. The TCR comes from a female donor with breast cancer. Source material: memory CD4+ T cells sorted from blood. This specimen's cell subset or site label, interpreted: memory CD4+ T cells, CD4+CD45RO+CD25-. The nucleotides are TGTGCCACCAGCAAGAACACAGGGGTGTCCTACGAGCAGTACTTC. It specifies CATSKNTGVSYEQYF.